Following are 5 T cell receptor beta chains from one sample sequenced in a study of blood T cell repertoires in COVID-19. Assay: immunoSEQ multiplex PCR; the TCRdb copy retains only in-frame clones and omits some. The sample has 350,000 to 450,000 clones, just over 90% seen once. Sequenced sample: PBMCs or T cells enriched from blood (not recorded which). The receptors derive from a woman aged 40 to 55 who had been exposed to COVID-19.

The V gene is TRBV5-6, the J gene TRBJ2-1, with D perhaps matching TRBD2 (5 bases). CDR1 SGHDT and CDR2 YYEEEE come from the germline V gene. CDR3 size: 13 residues. Trimming removed 1 base at V and 7 bases at J, with 9 bases between. This CDR3 is CASSLTSPNEQFF. The CDR3 region has the DNA TGTGCCAGCAGCTTGACTAGTCCGAATGAGCAGTTCTTC.

The chain has TRBV15 and TRBJ1-1; D unresolved. Trimming left V 5 bases short and J 0 bases short, with 10 bases between. The germline gives CDR1 LNHNV, CDR2 YYDKDF (reference sequence). The length of the CDR3 is 14 residues. The CDR3 protein is CATSRAGMNTEAFF. In DNA, the CDR3 is TGTGCCACCAGCCGGGCGGGAATGAACACTGAAGCTTTCTTT.

Only one count was recorded for this clone. V and J are TRBV5-5 and TRBJ1-5, with TRBD1 as a possible D gene (5 bases). From germline, CDR1 is SGHKS and CDR2 YYEKEE (reference sequence). The V end lost 1 base, the J end lost 1 base, and 18 bases lay between the germline ends. The CDR3 runs 18 residues. The chain's CDR3 is CASSLTLLGASSNQPQHF. The CDR3 DNA sequence: TGTGCCAGCAGCTTGACACTCCTAGGGGCATCGAGCAATCAGCCCCAGCATTTT.

The CDR3 coding sequence is TGCGCCAGCAGAGGACAGGAAAATTCACCCCTCCACTTT. Translating gives CASRGQENSPLHF. The rearrangement links TRBV10-1 to TRBJ1-6, with TRBD1 matching over 7 bases. The CDR3 contains 13 residues. Germline lookup yields CDR1 WNHNN and CDR2 SYGVQD (reference sequence). Unmatched junction bases numbered 3, after V lost 6 bases and J lost 7 bases.

J is TRBJ1-1 and V is TRBV25-1, with 7 nucleotides matching TRBD1. The CDR3 has 11 residues. J gave up 6 bases and V 8 bases, and 3 bases lay outside the gene matches. From germline, CDR1 is MGHDK and CDR2 SYGVNS. For the CDR3, the DNA is TGTGCCAGCGACGACAGGGCTGAAGCTTTCTTT. Its translation is CASDDRAEAFF.